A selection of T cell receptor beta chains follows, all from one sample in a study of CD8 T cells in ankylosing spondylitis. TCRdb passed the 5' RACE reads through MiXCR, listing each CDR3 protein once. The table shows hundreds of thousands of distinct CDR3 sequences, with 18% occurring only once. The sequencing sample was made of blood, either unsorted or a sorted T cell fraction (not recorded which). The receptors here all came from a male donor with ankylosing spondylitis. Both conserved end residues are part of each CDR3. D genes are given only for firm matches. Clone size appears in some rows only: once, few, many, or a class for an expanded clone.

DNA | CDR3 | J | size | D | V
TGTGCCAGCAGCTGGACTAGCGGGGGGGCGATGGAGCTGTTTTTT | CASSWTSGGAMELFF | TRBJ2-2 | few | TRBD2 | TRBV6-1
TGTGCCTGGACCTGGGGGGTGAACTATGGCTACACCTTC | CAWTWGVNYGYTF | TRBJ1-2 | few | . | TRBV30
TGCGCCAGCAGCACGGGATATGAGCAGTTCTTC | CASSTGYEQFF | TRBJ2-1 | few | . | TRBV5-1
TGCAGTGCTAGTGGACAGAGAATCACAGATACGCAGTATTTT | CSASGQRITDTQYF | TRBJ2-3 | . | . | TRBV20-1
TGTGCCACCAGCAGAGATCCGGGACAGGGGCATGAGCAGTTCTTC | CATSRDPGQGHEQFF | TRBJ2-1 | . | TRBD1 | TRBV15
TGTGCCAGCAGTCACCGGGACACATATTTCTACGACACCGGGGAGCTGTTTTTT | CASSHRDTYFYDTGELFF | TRBJ2-2 | few | . | TRBV12-3/TRBV12-4
TGCGCCAGCAGCCCATTCGGGACAGGGGGCAATCAGCCCCAGCATTTT | CASSPFGTGGNQPQHF | TRBJ1-5 | . | TRBD1 | TRBV4-1
TGTGCCAGCAGTGAAGCCTACGGGGTCGGCGAGCAGTACTTC | CASSEAYGVGEQYF | TRBJ2-7 | few | . | TRBV6-1
TGCGCCAGCAGCCTACCGACTACAGGGTCGGTCTATGGCTACACCTTC | CASSLPTTGSVYGYTF | TRBJ1-2 | . | . | TRBV4-1
TGTGCCAGTAGGACTTTCGGAGGGTCCGAACAGCCCCAGCATTTT | CASRTFGGSEQPQHF | TRBJ1-5 | . | . | TRBV19
TGTGCCAGCAGCTTAGGACAGAATACGAACACCGGGGAGCTGTTTTTT | CASSLGQNTNTGELFF | TRBJ2-2 | . | . | TRBV11-2
TGTGCCAGTAGTCCGGGTGAGACGGCCTACGAGCAGTACTTC | CASSPGETAYEQYF | TRBJ2-7 | few | . | TRBV19
TGTGCCACCCGGGAGTCAGGCACAGATACGCAGTATTTT | CATRESGTDTQYF | TRBJ2-3 | . | . | TRBV7-2
TGTGCCAGCAGCTTACCTCTGACTAGCGGGAAAAACACAGATACGCAGTATTTT | CASSLPLTSGKNTDTQYF | TRBJ2-3 | few | TRBD2 | TRBV11-2
TGCGCCAGCAGCCCCGCAAGGATAGGGGGAGATAACTATGGCTACACCTTC | CASSPARIGGDNYGYTF | TRBJ1-2 | . | . | TRBV4-1
TGTGCCAGCAGCTCTTTAATGGCGGGAGAGAGCAACGAGCAGTACTTC | CASSSLMAGESNEQYF | TRBJ2-7 | . | TRBD2 | TRBV11-2
TGCAGTGCCCGAGGGGGGCTAGCGGGGGAGAGAACCGCTCGCACAGATACGCAGTATTTT | CSARGGLAGERTARTDTQYF | TRBJ2-3 | few | TRBD2 | TRBV20-1
TGTGCCAGCAGTTTGGTGGGGGGTTCTCGCTACAATGAGCAGTTCTTC | CASSLVGGSRYNEQFF | TRBJ2-1 | . | . | TRBV27
TGTGCCAGCAGTGAAACAGGGGGAGATGAGCAGTTCTTC | CASSETGGDEQFF | TRBJ2-1 | . | TRBD1 | TRBV2
TGCAGCGTTGGAGCAGGGACGGGGAATCAGCCCCAGCATTTT | CSVGAGTGNQPQHF | TRBJ1-5 | . | . | TRBV29-1
TGTGCCAGCAGCGCCGGACTCGGGAACACTGAAGCTTTCTTT | CASSAGLGNTEAFF | TRBJ1-1 | few | . | TRBV6-1
TGTGCCAGCAGTCCCGGTTCTAGCGGAGTAGTCGATGAGCAGTTCTTC | CASSPGSSGVVDEQFF | TRBJ2-1 | . | TRBD2 | TRBV27
TGTGCCATCAGTGACCCAGCGGGAGTGGGGGGATACGAGCAGTTCTTC | CAISDPAGVGGYEQFF | TRBJ2-1 | few | TRBD2 | TRBV10-3
TGTGCCAGCAGCTTACAACTCGGTGGCACCGGGGAGCTGTTTTTT | CASSLQLGGTGELFF | TRBJ2-2 | few | . | TRBV7-2
TGTGCCACCAGTGATCCCGCTAGCGGGACCTACGAGCAGTACTTC | CATSDPASGTYEQYF | TRBJ2-7 | few | TRBD2 | TRBV24-1
TGTGCCAGCTCATTAGGGAATCAGCAGTTCTTC | CASSLGNQQFF | TRBJ2-1 | few | . | TRBV12-3/TRBV12-4
TGTGCCAGCAGTTCCCCGGGACTAGCGAACTACAATGAGCAGTTCTTC | CASSSPGLANYNEQFF | TRBJ2-1 | . | TRBD2 | TRBV12-3/TRBV12-4
TGTGCCAGCAGTCCCCGCCCGGGACTAGCGCTAACCGGGGAGCTGTTTTTT | CASSPRPGLALTGELFF | TRBJ2-2 | few | TRBD2 | TRBV12-3/TRBV12-4
TGTGCCAGCAGCTTATACGCAGGGGGCTACGAGCAGTACTTC | CASSLYAGGYEQYF | TRBJ2-7 | . | TRBD1 | TRBV7-9
TGTGCCAGCAGCCCCACAGGGGATCTCACAGATACGCAGTATTTT | CASSPTGDLTDTQYF | TRBJ2-3 | . | TRBD1 | TRBV11-2
. | CASMINRDAGDRGAVFF | TRBJ2-2 | few | . | TRBV5-6
TGTGCCAGCAGTACAATTGGACAAGGGAGCGGGGGCTCCTACAATAAGCAGTTCTTC | CASSTIGQGSGGSYNKQFF | TRBJ2-1 | . | TRBD2 | TRBV6-1
TGTGCCAGCAGCCCAGGGGGCGCGGACACCGGGGAGCTGTTTTTT | CASSPGGADTGELFF | TRBJ2-2 | . | TRBD1 | TRBV11-1
TGCGCCAGCAGCCCCCGGGCGCAGTCTCCGCAAGGCTACACCTTC | CASSPRAQSPQGYTF | TRBJ1-2 | few | . | TRBV5-1
TGCAGCGTGTGGGCCCTAGCGGACAGCTTCACCGGGGAGCTGTTTTTT | CSVWALADSFTGELFF | TRBJ2-2 | few | . | TRBV29-1
TGTGCCAGCAGCCTCCCGGGATCCGCTGAAGCTTTCTTT | CASSLPGSAEAFF | TRBJ1-1 | . | . | TRBV7-3
TGTGCCAGCAGTTTAGTGGGCGGGAGTTATGAGCAGTTCTTC | CASSLVGGSYEQFF | TRBJ2-1 | . | TRBD2 | TRBV12-3/TRBV12-4
TGTGCCAGCTGTAGTGGGCGGGGCACAGATACGCAGTATTTT | CASCSGRGTDTQYF | TRBJ2-3 | . | . | TRBV12-3/TRBV12-4
TGTGCCAGCAGCTCTAGAACGAAGGGTGAAGCTTTCTTT | CASSSRTKGEAFF | TRBJ1-1 | . | . | TRBV11-2
TGTGCCAGCACGAAGGGAGCGGAAGCATGGTACTTC | CASTKGAEAWYF | TRBJ2-7 | . | . | TRBV27
TGCGCCAGCAGCCAAGTCTCTAGCTACGAGCAGTACTTC | CASSQVSSYEQYF | TRBJ2-7 | many | . | TRBV4-1
TGTGCCAGCAGCTCTAGCTTGGGGTGGGGTGAGCAGTTCTTC | CASSSSLGWGEQFF | TRBJ2-1 | . | . | TRBV7-7
TGCGCCAGCAGCCAAGAGGACAGGGGAGGCACTGAAGCTTTCTTT | CASSQEDRGGTEAFF | TRBJ1-1 | few | TRBD1 | TRBV4-1
TGTGCCAGCACGGGGGACGAGCAGTACTTC | CASTGDEQYF | TRBJ2-7 | . | . | TRBV2
TGCGCCAGCAGTGTGTCAGGGGCTTCCGGGGAGCTGTTTTTT | CASSVSGASGELFF | TRBJ2-2 | . | . | TRBV23-1